This is a list of T cell receptor beta chains from one sample in a study of CD8 T cells in ankylosing spondylitis. TCRdb passed the 5' RACE reads through MiXCR, listing each CDR3 protein once. Seen here are about 240,000 distinct CDR3 sequences, over 8.5% observed once, and the top ten hold 6.8%. Sequences were obtained from blood, either unsorted or a sorted T cell fraction (not recorded which). These receptors were obtained from a male donor with ankylosing spondylitis or in good health (not recorded which). Each CDR3 is given with its conserved first and last residue. A D gene is named only where the DNA matches it firmly. Clone size appears in some rows only: once, few, many, or a class for an expanded clone.

>TRBD1|TRBV20-1|TRBJ1-3|many
TGCAGTGCTTATCGACAGGGAAGGGGAAACACCATATATTTT
CSAYRQGRGNTIYF
>-|TRBV20-1|TRBJ2-2|many
TGCAGTGCCGCCCCCGGGGGAACCGGGGAGCTGTTTTTT
CSAAPGGTGELFF
>TRBD1|TRBV29-1|TRBJ2-7|many
TGCAGCGTTCCCGGGACAGCTCCCTACGAGCAGTACTTC
CSVPGTAPYEQYF
>-|TRBV20-1|TRBJ2-3|many
TGCAGTGCTAGAGATTCCCCCGAGGCTACGCAGTATTTT
CSARDSPEATQYF
>TRBD1|TRBV18|TRBJ1-1|many
TGTGCCAGCTCACCCGCGACAGGGGGGTTTAGCACTGAAGCTTTCTTT
CASSPATGGFSTEAFF
>-|TRBV7-9|TRBJ1-4|many
TGTGCCAGCAGCTTGACGGAAAAACTGTTTTTT
CASSLTEKLFF
>-|TRBV7-2|TRBJ1-5|many
TGTGCCAGCTCCTTAAGAGGGGGGTGGGGCAATCAGCCCCAGCATTTT
CASSLRGGWGNQPQHF
>-|TRBV7-9|TRBJ1-2|-
TGTGCCAGCAGCTTAGGATCGGGCGGTGGAGGCTACACCTTC
CASSLGSGGGGYTF
>-|TRBV5-1|TRBJ2-1|many
TGCGCCAGCAGCTTGAGTGATGGGGGCAGTGAGCAGTTCTTC
CASSLSDGGSEQFF
>-|TRBV5-1|TRBJ1-1|many
TGCGCCAGCAGCTACCCCACCGGGGGGAACACTGAAGCTTTCTTT
CASSYPTGGNTEAFF
>-|TRBV4-1|TRBJ2-7|many
TGCGCCAGCAGCCTAGACGCTACAGGTACCTACGAGCAGTACTTC
CASSLDATGTYEQYF
>TRBD1|TRBV20-1|TRBJ1-1|many
TGCAGTGCTAGAGCCCGGACAGGGTTGAACACTGAAGCTTTCTTT
CSARARTGLNTEAFF
>-|TRBV2|TRBJ2-3|many
TGTGCCAGCAAATTCGACCTCACAGATACGCAGTATTTT
CASKFDLTDTQYF
>TRBD2|TRBV6-1|TRBJ2-1|many
TGTGCCAGCGGCTCCTCTAGCGGGGTGTACAATGAGCAGTTCTTC
CASGSSSGVYNEQFF
>TRBD2|TRBV7-9|TRBJ2-1|many
TGTGCCAGCAGAGCGGGACTAGCCGAAGCCTACAATGAGCAGTTCTTC
CASRAGLAEAYNEQFF
>-|TRBV4-2|TRBJ2-1|many
TGTGCCAGCAGCCCGTCCCTTCGTGAGCAGTTCTTC
CASSPSLREQFF
>-|TRBV20-1|TRBJ2-5|many
TGCAGTGCCCCCGCGGCGGGGGCTTTAGAGACCCAGTACTTC
CSAPAAGALETQYF
>TRBD1|TRBV5-1|TRBJ1-5|many
TGCGCCAGCAGCTTGGAGACAGGGGCAAATCAGCCCCAGCATTTT
CASSLETGANQPQHF
>TRBD2|TRBV12-3/TRBV12-4|TRBJ2-7|many
TGTGCCAGCAGTTTCGCTCCGGGACTAGCGGGCTCCTACGAGCAGTACTTC
CASSFAPGLAGSYEQYF
>-|TRBV27|TRBJ2-1|many
TGTGCCAGCAGTTTTACTAAATACAATGAGCAGTTCTTC
CASSFTKYNEQFF
>TRBD1|TRBV7-3|TRBJ2-3|few
TGTGCCAGCAGCTTAAATCCAGGGGGCGCCTCAGATACGCAGTATTTT
CASSLNPGGASDTQYF
>-|TRBV4-3|TRBJ1-6|few
TGCGCCAGCAGCCAAGATAAAGGGTCCTCACCCCTCCACTTT
CASSQDKGSSPLHF
>-|TRBV5-1|TRBJ2-3|many
TGCGCCAGCAGCTTGGCCTCCCGGACCGGAGGGCGCACAGATACGCAGTATTTT
CASSLASRTGGRTDTQYF
>-|TRBV30|TRBJ1-1|-
TGTGCCTGGAGTACGGGGGGACGCACTGAAGCTTTCTTT
CAWSTGGRTEAFF
>-|TRBV4-1|TRBJ1-1|many
TGCGCCAGCAGCCACGGACTTAACACTGAAGCTTTCTTT
CASSHGLNTEAFF
>TRBD1|TRBV6-1|TRBJ2-7|many
TGTGCCAGCAGACCGGGACAGTCCTACGAGCAGTACTTC
CASRPGQSYEQYF
>-|TRBV6-1|TRBJ1-5|-
TGTGCCAGCAATCATTTAGATCAGCCCCAGCATTTT
CASNHLDQPQHF
>TRBD1|TRBV30|TRBJ2-1|many
TGTGCCTGGAGTGTAGGGGACAGCTACAATGAGCAGTTCTTC
CAWSVGDSYNEQFF
>TRBD1|TRBV18|TRBJ1-1|few
TGTGCCAGCTCACCCGCGACAGGGGGCATCACTGAAGCTTTCTTT
CASSPATGGITEAFF
>TRBD2|TRBV10-3|TRBJ2-7|few
TGTGCCATCAGTGCACCGGGACTAGCGGGGGGCCCGGCTACCTACGAGCAGTACTTC
CAISAPGLAGGPATYEQYF
>-|TRBV5-6|TRBJ1-6|many
TGTGCCAGCAGCGTTACAGGGACCTCCTATAATTCACCCCTCCACTTT
CASSVTGTSYNSPLHF
>TRBD1|TRBV4-1|TRBJ1-6|few
TGCGCCAGCAGCCAAGTGGGACAGGGGTCTCCACCCCTCCACTTT
CASSQVGQGSPPLHF
>-|TRBV6-2/TRBV6-3|TRBJ2-3|many
TGTGCCAGCAGTCCTTCCGGGACGGCACCCGGCACAGATACGCAGTATTTT
CASSPSGTAPGTDTQYF
>-|TRBV7-9|TRBJ1-4|many
TGTGCCAGCAGCTTGAATGGGCAGGGAGATGAAAAACTGTTTTTT
CASSLNGQGDEKLFF
>-|TRBV4-3|TRBJ1-4|many
TGCGCCAGCAGCCAAGAGTATGAACGCTTTGCAGCTAATGAAAAACTGTTTTTT
CASSQEYERFAANEKLFF
>TRBD2|TRBV5-1|TRBJ2-3|many
TGCGCCAGCAGCTCCTCGCCAAGACTAGCGGGGAGAACAGATACGCAGTATTTT
CASSSSPRLAGRTDTQYF
>-|TRBV5-1|TRBJ2-3|many
TGCGCCAGCAGCCAGATCGACAGTGGCACAGATACGCAGTATTTT
CASSQIDSGTDTQYF
>-|TRBV11-2|TRBJ2-1|few
TGTGCCAGCAGCCCACGAGTCGTAGGTCCTAGCGACGGCTCCTACAATGAGCAGTTCTTC
CASSPRVVGPSDGSYNEQFF
>-|TRBV10-3|TRBJ1-1|-
TGTGCCATCAGCCAGACAGATCGGGACGCTGAAGCTTTCTTT
CAISQTDRDAEAFF
>TRBD1|TRBV4-2|TRBJ1-2|many
TGTGCCAGCAGCCAAGACACCGGACAGGCCTGGGGCTATGGCTACACCTTC
CASSQDTGQAWGYGYTF
>TRBD1|TRBV5-1|TRBJ1-6|-
TGCGCCAGCAGCTTTTCCAGGGGGGGGGATTCACCCCTCCACTTT
CASSFSRGGDSPLHF
>-|TRBV7-6|TRBJ2-1|few
TGTGCCAGCAGCTACCCGGGCGGACCTGCGCAGTTCTTC
CASSYPGGPAQFF
>TRBD2|TRBV4-3|TRBJ2-2|many
TGCGCCAGCAGCCAGGAAATGATTGGACTAGCGGGAAGGTGGGAGCTGTTTTTT
CASSQEMIGLAGRWELFF
>-|TRBV20-1|TRBJ2-7|many
TGCAGTGCTATCGAGCAACCGAGCTCCTACGAGCAGTACTTC
CSAIEQPSSYEQYF
>-|TRBV19|TRBJ1-1|many
TGTGCCGCCGGACGGATGAACACTGAAGCTTTCTTT
CAAGRMNTEAFF
>-|TRBV5-1|TRBJ2-7|many
TGCGCCAGCAGAAGCCCCTGGGGTTCCGAGCAGTACTTC
CASRSPWGSEQYF
>-|TRBV28|TRBJ1-1|many
TGTGCCAGCAGCTTTAAAAGCAACTTGAACACTGAAGCTTTCTTT
CASSFKSNLNTEAFF
>TRBD1|TRBV2|TRBJ2-7|many
TGTGCCAGCAGTGATGAACAGGGGGCCTACGAGCAGTACTTC
CASSDEQGAYEQYF
>TRBD1|TRBV20-1|TRBJ1-2|many
TGCAGTGCTAGGGGCCAGGGGGGGAACTATGGCTACACCTTC
CSARGQGGNYGYTF
>TRBD2|TRBV14|TRBJ2-1|-
TGTGCCAGCAGCTCAAGACTAGCGGGACTAAGCTCCTACAATGAGCAGTTCTTC
CASSSRLAGLSSYNEQFF
>TRBD1|TRBV12-3/TRBV12-4|TRBJ2-7|once
TGTGCCAGCAGTGACCAGCGGGACAGGGTATCGGTCGAGCAGTACTTC
CASSDQRDRVSVEQYF
>-|TRBV6-1|TRBJ1-4|many
TGTGCCAGCTCGGACACCAATGAAAAACTGTTTTTT
CASSDTNEKLFF
>-|TRBV9|TRBJ2-2|many
TGTGCCAGCAGCGTAGCGGGGTTCGGGGAGCTGTTTTTT
CASSVAGFGELFF
>-|TRBV5-1|TRBJ2-3|many
TGCGCCAGCAGCTTGAGTTCGGGGGCGGGGGATACGCAGTATTTT
CASSLSSGAGDTQYF
>-|TRBV4-3|TRBJ1-2|many
TGCGCCAGCAGCCAAGACGGGGATCGTTCTTTATATGGCTACACCTTC
CASSQDGDRSLYGYTF